The 10 T cell receptor beta chains below were found in one sample sequenced in a study of blood T cell repertoires in COVID-19. Only in-frame clones appear in the TCRdb table, and some are missing; sequencing was by immunoSEQ multiplex PCR. The table has about 80,000 clones, 82% seen once; the top ten hold 21%. Sequencing used peripheral blood. Receptor source: a human donor in a cohort sampled during active COVID-19.

The chain uses TRBV7-2 and TRBJ2-7; D may be TRBD1 (6 bases). This CDR3 region has 15 residues. The germline V gene encodes CDR1 SGHTA and CDR2 FQGNSA. V was trimmed by 1 base and J by 2 bases, leaving 12 bases between them. DNA of the CDR3: TGTGCCAGCAGCTTAGGTGGGACAACCACCTACGAGCAGTACTTC. Residues: CASSLGGTTTYEQYF. The entire variable domain, with the rest obtained from reference TRBV7-2 and TRBJ2-7, is as follows: GAGVSQSPSNKVTEKGKDVELRCDPISGHTALYWYRQSLGQGLEFLIYFQGNSAPDKSGLPSDRFSAERTGGSVSTLTIQRTQQEDSAVYLCASSLGGTTTYEQYFGPGTRLTVT.

The J gene is TRBJ2-4, the V gene TRBV15, with D hard to call. The CDR3 length is 15 residues. CDR1 and CDR2 from the germline V gene are LNHNV and YYDKDF (reference sequence). V was clipped by 4 bases and J by 0 bases, with 10 bases between them. CDR3 amino acids: CATSKQKLAKNIQYF. The CDR3 DNA reads TGTGCCACCAGCAAACAGAAACTAGCCAAAAACATTCAGTACTTC.

CDR3 protein: CASSQGQFQETQYF. The CDR3 DNA follows: TGTGCCAGCAGCCAAGGACAGTTCCAAGAGACCCAGTACTTC. V and J are TRBV4-2 and TRBJ2-5, with D possibly being TRBD1 (5 bases). The CDR3 has 14 amino acids. With 1 base removed from V and 1 base from J, the gap between germline ends came to 7 bases. Per the germline V gene, CDR1 is LGHNA and CDR2 is YNFKEQ.

The chain carries TRBV13 and TRBJ2-1; TRBD2 matches 8 bases. V lost 5 bases to trimming and J lost 4 bases; unmatched junction nucleotides: 7. There are 15 residues in the CDR3. Germline CDR1 reads PRHDT; CDR2 reads FYEKMQ (reference sequence). CDR3 in DNA: TGTGCCAGCAGCCGTAGCGGGAAAGCTTACAATGAGCAGTTCTTC. Translation: CASSRSGKAYNEQFF. Full variable domain (remainder filled in from reference TRBV13 and TRBJ2-1): AAGVIQSPRHLIKEKRETATLKCYPIPRHDTVYWYQQGPGQDPQFLISFYEKMQSDKGSIPDRFSAQQFSDYHSELNMSSLELGDSALYFCASSRSGKAYNEQFFGPGTRLTVL.

This chain connects TRBV28 to TRBJ2-7; TRBD1 aligns across 7 bases. With 2 bases clipped from V and 2 bases from J, the junction kept 3 bases outside the gene matches. CDR1 and CDR2 (germline): MDHEN, SYDVKM. The CDR3 totals 14 residues. The CDR3 nucleotides are TGTGCCAGCAGTTTAAGGGGGCGGCCCTACGAGCAGTACTTC. It translates to CASSLRGRPYEQYF.

The sample holds one count of this clone. This same CDR3 is encoded by further DNA sequences in the sample. The V call is TRBV28, the J call TRBJ1-2; TRBD1 might be the D (6 bases). V was clipped by 2 bases and J by 5 bases, with 9 bases between them. CDR3 length equals 13 residues. Germline-derived CDR1 and CDR2 are MDHEN and SYDVKM. CDR3 sequence reads: CASSLQQGYGYTF. Here the CDR3 DNA reads TGTGCCAGCAGTTTACAACAGGGATATGGCTACACCTTC.

This clone was found a few times. The rearrangement joins TRBV5-1 to TRBJ1-1; possibly TRBD1 for D (5 bases). Trimming cost V 4 bases and J 2 bases, with 12 bases left between them. This CDR3 region has 14 residues. The germline CDR1 and CDR2 sequences are SGHRS and YFSETQ. The CDR3 nucleotides are TGCGCCAGCAGCCCTACACAGGTTAACACTGAAGCTTTCTTT. Protein product: CASSPTQVNTEAFF. The whole variable domain, remainder taken from reference TRBV5-1 and TRBJ1-1, is KAGVTQTPRYLIKTRGQQVTLSCSPISGHRSVSWYQQTPGQGLQFLFEYFSETQRNKGNFPGRFSGRQFSNSRSEMNVSTLELGDSALYLCASSPTQVNTEAFFGQGTRLTVV.

V and J are TRBV10-2 and TRBJ2-5; 11 bases map to TRBD2. V lost 8 bases and J lost 0; bases outside the gene matches: 14. From germline, CDR1 is WSHSY and CDR2 SAAADI. The CDR3 length is 18 residues. This chain's CDR3 is CASRGLAGGVQYQETQYF. CDR3 in DNA: TGCGCCAGCCGTGGGCTAGCGGGGGGTGTTCAGTACCAAGAGACCCAGTACTTC.

The chain employs TRBV19 and TRBJ1-4; 7 bases are a match to TRBD1. V gave up 6 bases and J gave up 8 bases; unmatched junction bases: 9. CDR1 LNHDA and CDR2 SQIVND come from the germline V gene (reference sequence). The CDR3 covers 14 residues. CDR3 coding DNA: TGTGCCAGTAGCCCTGTAAGGGGGCAAGAAAAACTGTTTTTT. It is translated as CASSPVRGQEKLFF.

In its sample, this clone was seen a few times. The V gene is TRBV7-9, the J gene TRBJ2-7; 9 bases align to TRBD1. The CDR3 extends over 14 amino acids. Germline CDR1 is SEHNR and CDR2 is FQNEAQ (reference sequence). V shed 6 bases, J shed 2 bases, and the junction held 5 bases outside the gene matches. Written as DNA, the CDR3 is TGTGCCAGCAGTAGGGACAGGGTTCCCTACGAGCAGTACTTC. Translated: CASSRDRVPYEQYF. Full variable domain (outside the CDR3, taken from reference TRBV7-9 and TRBJ2-7): DTGVSQNPRHKITKRGQNVTFRCDPISEHNRLYWYRQTLGQGPEFLTYFQNEAQLEKSRLLSDRFSAERPKGSFSTLEIQRTEQGDSAMYLCASSRDRVPYEQYFGPGTRLTVT.